The 21 T cell receptor beta chains presented below share a single source sample, sequenced in a study of T cells expressing NK-cell markers. TCRdb re-called the 5' RACE reads; every CDR3 protein appears as one record, without DNA. This sample's clone table lists some 140,000 distinct CDR3 sequences. Material for sequencing was blood T cells: a sorted CD56 or NKG2C T cell subset, CD4+ or CD8+ T cells, or bulk PBMC T cells (not recorded which). The receptors come from a woman between 45 and 60 years old in good health.

This sequence joins TRBV7-9 and TRBJ2-1; TCRdb proposes TRBD1, but this gene call is untestable without DNA. Germline V lookup: CDR1 SEHNR, CDR2 FQNEAQ (reference sequence). This CDR3 region has 17 residues. The CDR3 loop reads CASSQISGGGLYNEQFF. The full variable domain, completed using reference TRBV7-9 and TRBJ2-1, is DTGVSQNPRHKITKRGQNVTFRCDPISEHNRLYWYRQTLGQGPEFLTYFQNEAQLEKSRLLSDRFSAERPKGSFSTLEIQRTEQGDSAMYLCASSQISGGGLYNEQFFGPGTRLTVL.

The V gene is TRBV4-1, the J gene TRBJ2-3; as DNA is missing, the TRBD1 call by TCRdb cannot be tested. In germline, CDR1 is MGHRA, CDR2 YSYEKL. CDR3 length: 13 residues. CDR3: CASSQSTGYTQYF.

This chain links TRBV5-1 with TRBJ2-2; TCRdb's D call, TRBD1, is unchecked because there is no DNA. The CDR3 has 17 residues. The germline V gene encodes CDR1 SGHRS and CDR2 YFSETQ. The CDR3 reads CASSPLRQGRETGELFF. Supplemented by reference TRBV5-1 and TRBJ2-2, the full variable domain reads KAGVTQTPRYLIKTRGQQVTLSCSPISGHRSVSWYQQTPGQGLQFLFEYFSETQRNKGNFPGRFSGRQFSNSRSEMNVSTLELGDSALYLCASSPLRQGRETGELFFGEGSRLTVL.

The CDR3 sequence: CASSQDGVAGQETQYF. The rearrangement links TRBV4-1 to TRBJ2-5; checking the TCRdb D call of TRBD1 is not possible without DNA. The CDR3 is made up of 16 amino acids. Germline loops: CDR1 MGHRA, CDR2 YSYEKL.

V and J are TRBV12-5 and TRBJ2-2; the TCRdb D gene call, TRBD2, has no DNA to confirm it. From germline, CDR1 is LGHNT and CDR2 FRNRAP. The CDR3 sequence is 22 residues long. Here the CDR3 reads CASGLVRSGLAGGLSNTGELFF.

CDR3 in amino acids: CASSLGVTGYATQYF. The chain links TRBV7-8 to TRBJ2-5; the D gene TCRdb calls, TRBD1, cannot be checked with no DNA. The CDR3 is made up of 15 amino acids. Per germline, CDR1 SGHVS and CDR2 FQNEAQ.

The V and J genes are TRBV27 and TRBJ2-1. The CDR3 spans 14 residues. The germline V gene encodes CDR1 MNHEY and CDR2 SMNVEV (reference sequence). CDR3 in amino acids: CASSSYTSSEEQFF.

The J gene is TRBJ2-1, the V gene TRBV20-1; the TCRdb call, TRBD2, lacks DNA for checking. The CDR3 contains 16 residues. Germline CDR1 is DFQATT and CDR2 is SNEGSKA (reference sequence). This CDR3 is CSARDRGRGNYNEQFF.

This chain connects TRBV5-4 to TRBJ1-1; TCRdb's assignment of TRBD1 cannot be checked, as there is no DNA. Germline V gene lookup returns CDR1 SGHNT and CDR2 YYREEE (reference sequence). This CDR3 is 15 amino acids long. CDR3 sequence: CASSSRGLMDTEAFF. The full variable domain, its missing parts supplied by reference TRBV5-4 and TRBJ1-1, is ETGVTQSPTHLIKTRGQQVTLRCSSQSGHNTVSWYQQALGQGPQFIFQYYREEENGRGNFPPRFSGLQFPNYSSELNVNALELDDSALYLCASSSRGLMDTEAFFGQGTRLTVV.

J is TRBJ1-1 and V is TRBV7-9. CDR3 length: 17 amino acids. The germline V gene encodes CDR1 SEHNR and CDR2 FQNEAQ (reference sequence). CDR3 amino acids: CASSLEPADGRNTEAFF. Together with reference TRBV7-9 and TRBJ1-1, the CDR3 gives the full variable domain: DTGVSQNPRHKITKRGQNVTFRCDPISEHNRLYWYRQTLGQGPEFLTYFQNEAQLEKSRLLSDRFSAERPKGSFSTLEIQRTEQGDSAMYLCASSLEPADGRNTEAFFGQGTRLTVV.

The CDR3 loop reads CASSPLAGQQFF. The chain links TRBV14 to TRBJ2-1; the D gene TCRdb calls, TRBD2, cannot be checked with no DNA. The germline CDR1 and CDR2 sequences are SGHDN and FVKESK. CDR3 size: 12 residues.

The V call is TRBV9, the J call TRBJ2-7; TCRdb designates TRBD2, a call that cannot be tested without DNA. This CDR3 is built from 13 residues. Germline V gene sequence: CDR1 SGDLS, CDR2 YYNGEE. This CDR3 is CASSASGSYEQYF.

This chain connects TRBV13 to TRBJ2-1; TCRdb reports TRBD1, a call that lacks DNA to check it against. The CDR3 length is 14 residues. Per the germline V gene, CDR1 is PRHDT and CDR2 is FYEKMQ (reference sequence). CDR3 region: CASSLGGAFNEQFF. The complete variable domain, with remaining parts taken from reference TRBV13 and TRBJ2-1, reads AAGVIQSPRHLIKEKRETATLKCYPIPRHDTVYWYQQGPGQDPQFLISFYEKMQSDKGSIPDRFSAQQFSDYHSELNMSSLELGDSALYFCASSLGGAFNEQFFGPGTRLTVL.

The chain has TRBV3-1 and TRBJ2-1; TCRdb designates TRBD2, a call that cannot be tested without DNA. In germline, CDR1 is LGHDT, CDR2 YNNKEL (reference sequence). The CDR3 runs 21 residues. CDR3 in amino acids: CASSRPLDRTSSPYRVNEQFF.

The chain carries TRBV19 and TRBJ2-7; TCRdb's D call, TRBD1, is unchecked because there is no DNA. Germline V gene lookup returns CDR1 LNHDA and CDR2 SQIVND (reference sequence). The CDR3 loop spans 11 amino acids. The CDR3 region is CATGSPYEQYF.

This rearrangement joins TRBV6-1 to TRBJ2-2; there is no DNA to check the TCRdb D call of TRBD2. Germline V CDR1 and CDR2: MNHNS, SASEGT. The CDR3 has 13 amino acids. CDR3 sequence: CASRAGGNGELFF.

The chain employs TRBV3-1 and TRBJ2-5; TCRdb's D call of TRBD1 is untestable without DNA. Germline assignment: CDR1 LGHDT and CDR2 YNNKEL (reference sequence). This CDR3 has 16 amino acids. CDR3: CASNSPWKGLQETQYF.

The chain couples TRBV12-3 or TRBV12-4 to TRBJ2-6; TCRdb picks TRBD2, but there is no DNA to check that call. This CDR3 has 18 amino acids. CDR3 loop: CASSLISGHSSGANVLTF.

The chain carries TRBV11-2 and TRBJ2-2; TCRdb outputs TRBD1, but without DNA this stays unchecked. The CDR3 covers 20 residues. In germline, CDR1 is SGHAT, CDR2 FQNNGV. Here the CDR3 reads CASSLGYSRDRGAYTGELFF.

The chain recombines TRBV20-1 with TRBJ2-3; TCRdb picks TRBD2, but there is no DNA to check that call. The CDR3 runs to 14 residues. Germline CDR1 reads DFQATT; CDR2 reads SNEGSKA (reference sequence). The CDR3 sequence: CSAYRLAGSDTQYF.

The chain couples TRBV7-4 to TRBJ1-2. The CDR3 has 13 amino acids. Germline V gene data show CDR1 as SGHVT and CDR2 as SQSDAQ. CDR3 protein: CASSLEDCSHYTF.